Listed below are T cell receptor beta chains from one sample, sequenced in a study of CD8 T cells in ankylosing spondylitis. TCRdb called the 5' RACE reads again in MiXCR, with one record for every CDR3 protein. This table has about 140,000 distinct CDR3 sequences, roughly 7.7% appearing once. The sample comprised synovial fluid, either unsorted or a sorted T cell fraction (not recorded which). The receptors derive from a male donor with ankylosing spondylitis. CDR3s include the opening cysteine and the closing phenylalanine or tryptophan. A D gene is named only where the DNA matches it firmly. Clone size is not always given. Where it is, it says once, few, many or a class for expanded clones.

j_gene: TRBJ2-7
abundance: NA
d_gene: TRBD2
v_gene: TRBV28
CDR3aa: CASSLAGSAYLSYEQYF
CDR3nt: TGTGCCAGCAGTCTAGCGGGATCGGCCTACCTTTCCTACGAGCAGTACTTC

j_gene: TRBJ1-1
abundance: many
d_gene: NA
v_gene: TRBV12-3/TRBV12-4
CDR3aa: CASSPHRAQPGGAFF
CDR3nt: TGTGCCAGCAGTCCACATCGGGCCCAACCTGGAGGAGCTTTCTTT

j_gene: TRBJ1-5
abundance: few
d_gene: NA
v_gene: TRBV5-1
CDR3aa: CASSFSPGPGQPQHF
CDR3nt: TGCGCCAGCAGCTTCTCCCCGGGGCCTGGACAGCCCCAGCATTTT

j_gene: TRBJ2-3
abundance: many
d_gene: TRBD2
v_gene: TRBV12-3/TRBV12-4
CDR3aa: CASSLPTSGYTDTQYF
CDR3nt: TGTGCCAGCAGTTTACCGACTAGCGGGTACACAGATACGCAGTATTTT

j_gene: TRBJ1-3
abundance: many
d_gene: NA
v_gene: TRBV5-1
CDR3aa: CASSLGLGSGNTIYF
CDR3nt: TGCGCCAGCAGCTTGGGGTTAGGTTCTGGAAACACCATATATTTT

j_gene: TRBJ2-3
abundance: few
d_gene: TRBD2
v_gene: TRBV7-2
CDR3aa: CASSLVWGGGGTQYF
CDR3nt: TGTGCCAGCAGCTTAGTGTGGGGCGGGGGTGGTACGCAGTATTTT

j_gene: TRBJ1-5
abundance: few
d_gene: NA
v_gene: TRBV20-1
CDR3aa: CSATARVLNQPQHF
CDR3nt: TGCAGTGCCACCGCCCGGGTTCTGAATCAGCCCCAGCATTTT

j_gene: TRBJ1-2
abundance: few
d_gene: TRBD1
v_gene: TRBV20-1
CDR3aa: CSARDSTGGSYGYTF
CDR3nt: TGCAGTGCTAGAGATTCGACAGGGGGCAGCTATGGCTACACCTTC

j_gene: TRBJ2-1
abundance: many
d_gene: NA
v_gene: TRBV7-2
CDR3aa: CASSLEPAHEQFF
CDR3nt: TGTGCCAGCAGCTTAGAGCCCGCCCATGAGCAGTTCTTC

j_gene: TRBJ2-7
abundance: NA
d_gene: TRBD1
v_gene: TRBV7-6
CDR3aa: CASSLATGTGVGEQYF
CDR3nt: TGTGCCAGCAGCTTAGCCACCGGGACAGGGGTAGGCGAGCAGTACTTC

j_gene: TRBJ2-7
abundance: NA
d_gene: NA
v_gene: TRBV28
CDR3aa: CASSPPGNRVHEQYF
CDR3nt: TGTGCCAGCAGTCCCCCCGGCAACAGGGTCCACGAGCAGTACTTC

j_gene: TRBJ2-7
abundance: many
d_gene: NA
v_gene: TRBV7-2
CDR3aa: CASSVGISYEQYF
CDR3nt: TGTGCCAGCAGCGTCGGGATTTCCTACGAGCAGTACTTC

j_gene: TRBJ2-4
abundance: many
d_gene: NA
v_gene: TRBV20-1
CDR3aa: CSASVGPGVKNIQYF
CDR3nt: TGCAGTGCTAGTGTGGGCCCAGGGGTCAAAAACATTCAGTACTTC

j_gene: TRBJ1-1
abundance: few
d_gene: NA
v_gene: TRBV29-1
CDR3aa: CSVVQTNTEAFF
CDR3nt: TGCAGCGTTGTTCAGACGAACACTGAAGCTTTCTTT

j_gene: TRBJ1-4
abundance: NA
d_gene: TRBD1
v_gene: TRBV18
CDR3aa: CASSPLGTGGHEKLFF
CDR3nt: TGTGCCAGCTCACCACTCGGGACAGGGGGGCACGAAAAACTGTTTTTT

j_gene: TRBJ2-7
abundance: few
d_gene: NA
v_gene: TRBV15
CDR3aa: CATSKVGGYEQYF
CDR3nt: TGTGCCACCAGCAAAGTCGGGGGCTACGAGCAGTACTTC

j_gene: TRBJ2-6
abundance: NA
d_gene: NA
v_gene: TRBV30
CDR3aa: CAWRVPGGANVLTF
CDR3nt: TGTGCCTGGAGGGTCCCAGGGGGGGCCAACGTCCTGACTTTC

j_gene: TRBJ2-5
abundance: few
d_gene: TRBD1
v_gene: TRBV5-5
CDR3aa: CASSWDRGGKTQYF
CDR3nt: TGTGCCAGCAGCTGGGACAGGGGGGGAAAGACCCAGTACTTC

j_gene: TRBJ2-2
abundance: many
d_gene: NA
v_gene: TRBV7-8
CDR3aa: CASSSHLQGLTPGELFF
CDR3nt: TGTGCCAGCAGCTCACACCTACAGGGTTTAACGCCCGGGGAGCTGTTTTTT

j_gene: TRBJ2-5
abundance: few
d_gene: NA
v_gene: TRBV20-1
CDR3aa: CSARDPSKETQYF
CDR3nt: TGCAGTGCTAGAGATCCTAGTAAGGAGACCCAGTACTTC

j_gene: TRBJ1-2
abundance: many
d_gene: NA
v_gene: TRBV20-1
CDR3aa: CSARAQTGPFYGYTF
CDR3nt: TGCAGTGCTAGAGCTCAGACAGGTCCTTTCTATGGCTACACCTTC

j_gene: TRBJ2-3
abundance: NA
d_gene: NA
v_gene: TRBV12-3/TRBV12-4
CDR3aa: CASSLPGSSTDTQYF
CDR3nt: TGTGCCAGCAGTTTACCAGGGTCTAGCACAGATACGCAGTATTTT

j_gene: TRBJ1-2
abundance: NA
d_gene: TRBD1
v_gene: TRBV7-2
CDR3aa: CASSLATGGYGYTF
CDR3nt: TGTGCCAGCAGCTTAGCGACAGGGGGCTATGGCTACACCTTC

j_gene: TRBJ2-7
abundance: many
d_gene: NA
v_gene: TRBV21-1
CDR3aa: CASSKREHPEQYF
CDR3nt: TGTGCCAGCAGCAAAAGGGAACACCCCGAGCAGTACTTC

j_gene: TRBJ2-1
abundance: many
d_gene: TRBD2
v_gene: TRBV12-3/TRBV12-4
CDR3aa: CASRSSGRYNDEQFF
CDR3nt: TGTGCCAGCAGGTCTAGCGGGAGATACAATGATGAGCAGTTCTTC

j_gene: TRBJ2-2
abundance: many
d_gene: NA
v_gene: TRBV6-1
CDR3aa: CASSPGGGTGELFF
CDR3nt: TGTGCCAGCTCTCCCGGAGGGGGCACCGGGGAGCTGTTTTTT

j_gene: TRBJ2-1
abundance: many
d_gene: NA
v_gene: TRBV28
CDR3aa: CASSVGGHEQFF
CDR3nt: TGTGCCAGCAGTGTCGGGGGCCATGAGCAGTTCTTC

j_gene: TRBJ2-3
abundance: many
d_gene: NA
v_gene: TRBV7-2
CDR3aa: CASSDRGADTQYF
CDR3nt: TGTGCCAGCAGCGACCGAGGGGCAGATACGCAGTATTTT

j_gene: TRBJ1-1
abundance: many
d_gene: NA
v_gene: TRBV5-6
CDR3aa: CASSLFPGEDTEAFF
CDR3nt: TGTGCCAGCAGCCTCTTCCCGGGCGAGGACACTGAAGCTTTCTTT

j_gene: TRBJ2-2
abundance: NA
d_gene: NA
v_gene: TRBV3-1
CDR3aa: CASSTQVANTGELFF
CDR3nt: TGTGCCAGCAGCACGCAGGTCGCGAACACCGGGGAGCTGTTTTTT

j_gene: TRBJ2-1
abundance: many
d_gene: TRBD2
v_gene: TRBV5-1
CDR3aa: CASTLGLAGNNEQFF
CDR3nt: TGCGCCAGCACCCTCGGACTAGCGGGGAACAATGAGCAGTTCTTC

j_gene: TRBJ1-1
abundance: few
d_gene: TRBD1
v_gene: TRBV19
CDR3aa: CASSIQQGTAFF
CDR3nt: TGTGCCAGTAGTATACAACAGGGGACAGCTTTCTTT

j_gene: TRBJ2-1
abundance: many
d_gene: TRBD2
v_gene: TRBV6-1
CDR3aa: CASQRAGAGNEQFF
CDR3nt: TGTGCCAGCCAACGAGCGGGAGCGGGGAATGAGCAGTTCTTC

j_gene: TRBJ2-7
abundance: many
d_gene: NA
v_gene: TRBV10-3
CDR3aa: CAIRGDTSSYEQYF
CDR3nt: TGTGCCATCAGAGGAGACACGAGCTCCTACGAGCAGTACTTC

j_gene: TRBJ2-7
abundance: NA
d_gene: TRBD1
v_gene: TRBV27
CDR3aa: CASSSLDRAEQYF
CDR3nt: TGTGCCAGCAGTTCCTTGGACAGGGCCGAGCAGTACTTC

j_gene: TRBJ1-5
abundance: few
d_gene: NA
v_gene: TRBV7-6
CDR3aa: CASSAQQGPQHF
CDR3nt: TGTGCCAGCAGCGCCCAACAAGGGCCCCAGCATTTT

j_gene: TRBJ1-4
abundance: few
d_gene: TRBD1
v_gene: TRBV7-9
CDR3aa: CASSRQGTEKLFF
CDR3nt: TGTGCCAGCAGCCGACAGGGCACGGAAAAACTGTTTTTT

j_gene: TRBJ2-3
abundance: NA
d_gene: TRBD1
v_gene: TRBV4-2
CDR3aa: CASSQIQGTTDTQYF
CDR3nt: TGTGCCAGCAGCCAGATACAGGGGACCACAGATACGCAGTATTTT